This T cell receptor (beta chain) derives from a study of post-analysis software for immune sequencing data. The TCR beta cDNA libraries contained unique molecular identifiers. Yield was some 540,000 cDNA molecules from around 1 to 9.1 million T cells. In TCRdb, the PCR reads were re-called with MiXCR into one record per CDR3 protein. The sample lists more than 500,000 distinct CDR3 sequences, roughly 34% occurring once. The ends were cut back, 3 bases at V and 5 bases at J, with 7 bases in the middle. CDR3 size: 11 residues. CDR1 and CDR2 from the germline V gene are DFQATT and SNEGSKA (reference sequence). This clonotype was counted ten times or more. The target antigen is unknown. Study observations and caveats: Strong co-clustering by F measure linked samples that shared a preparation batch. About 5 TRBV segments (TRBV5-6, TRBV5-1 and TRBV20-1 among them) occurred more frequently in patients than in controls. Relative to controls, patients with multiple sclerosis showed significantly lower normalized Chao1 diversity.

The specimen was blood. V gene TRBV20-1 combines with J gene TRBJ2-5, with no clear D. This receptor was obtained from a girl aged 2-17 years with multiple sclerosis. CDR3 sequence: CSASQGETQYF. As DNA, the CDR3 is TGCAGTGCTAGTCAAGGGGAGACCCAGTACTTC.